This T cell receptor (beta chain) was identified in a study of spatial heterogeneity in lung cancer. TCRdb redid the calling of the 5' RACE reads with MiXCR, one entry per CDR3 protein. The repertoire consists of roughly 48,000 distinct CDR3 sequences, with about 5.8% occurring once and the leading ten covering around 10%. Time point here: sample taken at primary tumor resection. Unsorted whole RNA of tumor, nontumor lung or frozen PBMC was sequenced. This clonotype was seen at least ten times. The source was PBMCs, collected at surgery. The source is a male donor with early-stage non-small cell lung cancer.

The CDR3 here is CASSSTGTGYQPQHF. The CDR3 DNA sequence: TGTGCCAGCAGTTCCACCGGGACAGGGTATCAGCCCCAGCATTTT. This chain links TRBV28 with TRBJ1-5, with TRBD1 matching over 9 bases. There are 15 residues in the CDR3. Looked up from germline, CDR1 is MDHEN and CDR2 is SYDVKM. Losses at the gene ends were 4 bases for V and 5 bases for J; bases not matched to a gene: 6.